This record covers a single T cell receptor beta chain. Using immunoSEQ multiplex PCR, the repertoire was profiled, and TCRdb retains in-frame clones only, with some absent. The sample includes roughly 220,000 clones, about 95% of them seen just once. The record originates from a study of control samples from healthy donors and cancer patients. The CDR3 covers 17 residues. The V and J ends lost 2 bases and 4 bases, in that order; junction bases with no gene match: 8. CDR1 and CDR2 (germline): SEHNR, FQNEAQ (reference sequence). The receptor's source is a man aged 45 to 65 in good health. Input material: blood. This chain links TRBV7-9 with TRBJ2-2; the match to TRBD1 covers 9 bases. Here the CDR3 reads CASSLIEGQGSTGELFF. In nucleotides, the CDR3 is TGTGCCAGCAGCTTAATTGAGGGACAGGGATCCACCGGGGAGCTGTTTTTT.